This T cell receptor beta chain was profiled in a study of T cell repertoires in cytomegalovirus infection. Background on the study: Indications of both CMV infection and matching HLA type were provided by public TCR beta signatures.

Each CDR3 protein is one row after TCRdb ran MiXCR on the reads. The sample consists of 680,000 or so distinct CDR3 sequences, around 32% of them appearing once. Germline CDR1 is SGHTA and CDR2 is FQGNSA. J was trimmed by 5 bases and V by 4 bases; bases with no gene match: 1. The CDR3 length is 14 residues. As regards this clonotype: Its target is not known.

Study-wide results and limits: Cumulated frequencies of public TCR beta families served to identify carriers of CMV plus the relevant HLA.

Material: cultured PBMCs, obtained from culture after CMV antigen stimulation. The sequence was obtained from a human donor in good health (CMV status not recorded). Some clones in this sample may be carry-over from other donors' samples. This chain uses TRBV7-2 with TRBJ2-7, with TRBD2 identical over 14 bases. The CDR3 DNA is TGTGCCAGCAGCTCGGGACTAGCGGGGGACGAGCAGTACTTC. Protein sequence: CASSSGLAGDEQYF.